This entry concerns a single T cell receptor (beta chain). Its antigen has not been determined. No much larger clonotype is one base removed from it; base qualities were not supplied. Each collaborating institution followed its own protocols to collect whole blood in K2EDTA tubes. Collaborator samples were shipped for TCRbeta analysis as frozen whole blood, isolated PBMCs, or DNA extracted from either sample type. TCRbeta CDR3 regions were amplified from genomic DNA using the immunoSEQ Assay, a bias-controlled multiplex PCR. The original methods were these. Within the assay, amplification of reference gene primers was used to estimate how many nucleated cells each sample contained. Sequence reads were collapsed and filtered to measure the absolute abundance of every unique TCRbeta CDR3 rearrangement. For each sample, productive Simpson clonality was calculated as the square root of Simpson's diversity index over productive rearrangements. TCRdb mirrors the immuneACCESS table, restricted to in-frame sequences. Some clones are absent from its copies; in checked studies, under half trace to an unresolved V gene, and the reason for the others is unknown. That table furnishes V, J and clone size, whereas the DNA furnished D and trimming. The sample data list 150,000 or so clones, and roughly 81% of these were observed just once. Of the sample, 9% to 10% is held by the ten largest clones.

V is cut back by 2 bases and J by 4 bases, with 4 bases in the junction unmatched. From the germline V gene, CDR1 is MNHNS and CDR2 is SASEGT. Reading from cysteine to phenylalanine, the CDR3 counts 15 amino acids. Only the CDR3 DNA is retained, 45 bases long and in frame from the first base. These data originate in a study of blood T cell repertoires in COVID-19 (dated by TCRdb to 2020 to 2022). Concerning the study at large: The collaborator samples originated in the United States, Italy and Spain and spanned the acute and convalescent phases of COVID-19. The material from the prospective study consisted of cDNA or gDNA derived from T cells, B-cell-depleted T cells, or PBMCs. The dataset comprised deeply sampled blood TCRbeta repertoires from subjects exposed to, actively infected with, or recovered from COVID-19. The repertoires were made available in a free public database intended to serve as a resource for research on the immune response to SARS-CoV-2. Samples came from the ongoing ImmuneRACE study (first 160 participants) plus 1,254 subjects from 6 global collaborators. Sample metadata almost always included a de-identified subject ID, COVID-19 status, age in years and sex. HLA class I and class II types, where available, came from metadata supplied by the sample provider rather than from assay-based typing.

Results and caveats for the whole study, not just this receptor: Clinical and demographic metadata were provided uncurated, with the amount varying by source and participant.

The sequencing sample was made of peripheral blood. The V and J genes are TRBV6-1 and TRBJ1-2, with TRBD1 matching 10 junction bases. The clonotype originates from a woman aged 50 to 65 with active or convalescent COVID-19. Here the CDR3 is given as CASSERTGGVYGYTF. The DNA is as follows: TGTGCCAGCAGTGAACGGACAGGGGGGGTCTATGGCTACACCTTC.